This T cell receptor beta chain was retrieved from a study of cytomegalovirus exposure and HLA in healthy donors (TCRdb year 2017). With regard to the full study: The approximately 710 repertoires of the first cohort and the roughly 120 validation repertoires were produced on the same platform, according to a later analysis. The study aimed to test whether cataloging public T cell receptors could reveal signatures of past pathogen exposure. In addition to the first cohort of 666 subjects, a separate validation cohort of about 120 different subjects was used. To predict cytomegalovirus infection status, the study combined high-throughput TCR immunosequencing, statistical association of individual TCRs with disease status, and machine learning. Findings and caveats that apply to the study as a whole: According to the authors, the approach could potentially be generalized to other disease states and immunological phenotypes. In a later analysis, TCRs clustered in the first cohort were found to also tend to co-occur in the 120 or so validation repertoires, with about 93% of cluster scores above 0. In vitro tests confirmed that a few of the cytomegalovirus-associated TCR beta chains recognize cytomegalovirus antigens. The classifier was reported to diagnose cytomegalovirus status with high specificity and sensitivity in both the original and validation cohorts. The study listed 150 to 200 TCR beta chains as associated with cytomegalovirus. Most TCR sequences were seen in very few donors, while some public TCRs were found in many individuals. All 120 or so repertoires were used to score co-occurrence in the validation cohort in a later analysis, because that analysis had no HLA typing for the cohort.

Donors formed part of the validation cohort, which comprised 95 to 150 subjects and was distinct from the first cohort of 550 to 850 subjects. Points on this clone: Its antigen specificity is not known. Base-call qualities are not available, and no considerably larger clone is one nucleotide away.

The library relied on the immunoSEQ multiplex PCR assay. Per the source publication's procedure: A statistical classification framework was developed to diagnose cytomegalovirus status using the catalog of TCR beta chain sequences. Held by TCRdb, this immuneACCESS table contains in-frame sequences only and omits some clones. Under half of the omission traces to an unresolved V gene where checked; the cause of the rest is unknown. The V and J calls and the clone size are those of that table, but D and trimming were determined from the DNA. This sample lists about 160,000 clones; 85% to 90% were detected once. Jointly, the top ten make up 4.5% to 7% of the sample. Compared with germline, V lacks 1 base and J lacks 2 bases; bases without a gene match: 3. The CDR1 and CDR2 encoded by the germline V gene are MGHRA and YSYEKL. From the cysteine up to the phenylalanine, the CDR3 has a length of 16 residues. Of all the DNA, just the CDR3 is kept, 48 bases in frame from base 1.

The rearranged chain carries TRBV4-1 and TRBJ2-5; 11 bases in the middle match TRBD1. Input material: PBMCs. The source is a young woman in good health and CMV-seronegative. The CDR3 here reads CASSQVWDRGQETQYF. The DNA is as follows: TGCGCCAGCAGCCAAGTGTGGGACAGGGGGCAAGAGACCCAGTACTTC.